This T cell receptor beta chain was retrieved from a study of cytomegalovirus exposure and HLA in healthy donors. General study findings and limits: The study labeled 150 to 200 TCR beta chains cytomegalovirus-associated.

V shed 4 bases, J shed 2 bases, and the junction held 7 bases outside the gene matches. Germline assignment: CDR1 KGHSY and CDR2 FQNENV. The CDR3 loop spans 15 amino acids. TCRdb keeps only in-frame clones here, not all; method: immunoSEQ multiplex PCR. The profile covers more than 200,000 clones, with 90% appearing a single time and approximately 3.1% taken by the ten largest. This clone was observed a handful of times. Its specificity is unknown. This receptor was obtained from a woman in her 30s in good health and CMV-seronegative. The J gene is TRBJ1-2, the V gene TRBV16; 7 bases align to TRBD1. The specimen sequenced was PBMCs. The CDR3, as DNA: TGTGCCAGCAGCCCTCAGGGGGGTAACAACTATGGCTACACCTTC. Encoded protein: CASSPQGGNNYGYTF.